This TCR beta chain is drawn from a study of T cell responses to AZD1222 COVID-19 vaccine. Whole-study findings and limits: The study sampled repertoires only after the peak T cell response. Donors, mostly white British, included more females; clonal diversity was possibly underestimated. Only a handful of AZD1222 recipients, several in all, had baseline seropositivity. Receipt of two AZD1222 doses was followed by a rise in Spike-specific TCR breadth and depth.

Concerning this clone itself: What it binds is not known.

CDR1 and CDR2 from the germline V gene are SGDLS and YYNGEE. V lost 6 bases and J 6 bases, leaving 14 bases between the germline ends. CDR3 size: 13 residues. Produced via immunoSEQ multiplex PCR; TCRdb's table is partial and in-frame only. The data hold roughly 200,000 clones, with about 94% observed a single time. This sequence originates from an adult who received the MenACWY meningococcal vaccine as a control. The sample in question was peripheral blood, obtained 28 days after the second dose of the MenACWY control vaccine. The chain recombines TRBV9 with TRBJ2-3; D ambiguous. This CDR3 reads CASTGGVSDTQYF. The DNA of the CDR3 is TGTGCCAGCACCGGCGGAGTGAGTGATACGCAGTATTTT.